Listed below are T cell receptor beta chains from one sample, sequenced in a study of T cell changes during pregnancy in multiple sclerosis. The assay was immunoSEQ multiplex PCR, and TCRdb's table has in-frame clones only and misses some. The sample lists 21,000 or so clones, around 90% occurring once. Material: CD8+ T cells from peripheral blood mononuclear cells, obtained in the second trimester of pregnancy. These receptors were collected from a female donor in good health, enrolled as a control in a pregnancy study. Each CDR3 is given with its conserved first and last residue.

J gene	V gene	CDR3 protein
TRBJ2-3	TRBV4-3	CASSQVYPGRADTQYF
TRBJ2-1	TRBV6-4	CASSDSEYNEQFF
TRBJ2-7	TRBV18	CASSPLAGLAGGPGGYEQYF
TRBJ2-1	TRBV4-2	CASSQDSSGGYNEQFF
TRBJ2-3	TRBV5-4	CASRSEGASTDTQYF
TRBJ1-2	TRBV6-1	CASRYPGGEGGYTF
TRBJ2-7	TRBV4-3	CASSQNRHQSYEQYF
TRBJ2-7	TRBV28	CASSSGLAGYEQYF
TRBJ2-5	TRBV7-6	CASSQEGQGGETQYF
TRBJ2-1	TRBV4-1	CASSLSTGSLNNEQFF
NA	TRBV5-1	CASSADRANEQYF
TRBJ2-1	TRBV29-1	CSVEMRSYNEQFF
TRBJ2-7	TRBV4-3	CASSPMAGGRYEQYF
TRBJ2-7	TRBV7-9	CASSLAPGTSSYEQYF
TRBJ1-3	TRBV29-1	CSVESGRMDTIYF
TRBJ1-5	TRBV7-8	CASSWDRGAYSNQPQHF
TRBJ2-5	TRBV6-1	CASNRGGLKETQYF
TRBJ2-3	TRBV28	CASGSTDTQYF
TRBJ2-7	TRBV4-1	CASSARYSGQGTPIPYEQYF
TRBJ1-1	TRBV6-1	CASAGPEAFF
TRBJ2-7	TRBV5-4	CASSGGQYEQYF
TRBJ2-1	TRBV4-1	CASSQINPGQGRDEQFF
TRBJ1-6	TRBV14	CASSQYRAYNSPLHF
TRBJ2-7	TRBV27	CASSLLGQAYEQYF
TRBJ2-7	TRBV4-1	CASSQGPTSGYAVEQYF